Shown below are 13 T cell receptor beta chains from a single sample sequenced in a study of T cell repertoires in cytomegalovirus infection. TCRdb used MiXCR to reprocess the reads, holding one entry per CDR3 protein. The sample carries just over 450,000 distinct CDR3 sequences, more than 40% recorded once. The antigens for these receptors are not known. Here the sequenced sample was cultured PBMCs, taken from culture after CMV antigen stimulation. The source of these receptors is a human donor in good health (CMV status not recorded). Some clones in this sample may be carry-over from other donors' samples.

The chain uses TRBV10-3 and TRBJ2-3; D possibly corresponds to TRBD2 (5 bases). The V end was cut by 5 bases, the J end by 5 bases, with 14 bases between. The CDR3 consists of 14 residues. CDR1 and CDR2 from the germline V gene are ENHRY and SYGVKD. CDR3 loop: CAISPRGDGDTQYF. The CDR3 DNA reads as TGTGCCATCAGTCCTCGGGGTGATGGAGATACGCAGTATTTT.

The chain combines TRBV7-2 with TRBJ2-7; tentatively, D is TRBD2 (6 bases). Trimming took 1 base from V and 3 from J, leaving 13 bases between them. Germline assignment: CDR1 SGHTA and CDR2 FQGNSA. The CDR3 extends over 15 amino acids. CDR3 sequence: CASSLVSAGGYEQYF. The DNA for the CDR3 is TGTGCCAGCAGCTTAGTTAGCGCCGGGGGCTACGAGCAGTACTTC. The full variable domain, its missing parts supplied by reference TRBV7-2 and TRBJ2-7, is GAGVSQSPSNKVTEKGKDVELRCDPISGHTALYWYRQSLGQGLEFLIYFQGNSAPDKSGLPSDRFSAERTGGSVSTLTIQRTQQEDSAVYLCASSLVSAGGYEQYFGPGTRLTVT.

The chain combines TRBV12-3 or TRBV12-4 with TRBJ1-5; 9 bases agree with TRBD1. Trimming took 6 bases from V and 4 from J; bases not matched to a gene: 7. The CDR3 spans 15 residues. The CDR3: CASSIGTGRNQPQHF. The CDR3 nucleotides are TGTGCCAGCAGCATCGGGACAGGGAGAAATCAGCCCCAGCATTTT.

This clonotype occurred a few times. The chain carries TRBV12-5 and TRBJ1-5, with D possibly TRBD1 on 6 matching bases. The CDR3 sequence is 14 residues long. V was pared by 6 bases and J by 9 bases, with 18 bases between. CDR1 is LGHNT and CDR2 is FRNRAP in the germline V gene. CDR3 sequence (DNA): TGTGCTAGTGGCTTAGGGGGTACCGAGGGGCCCCAGCATTTT. Encoded protein: CASGLGGTEGPQHF.

The chain couples TRBV4-2 to TRBJ2-5; 13 bases align to TRBD2. V dropped 4 bases and J dropped 5; count of bases not matched to a gene: 10. This CDR3 region has 17 residues. Germline CDR1 is LGHNA and CDR2 is YNFKEQ. The CDR3 nucleotides read TGTGCCAGCAGCCTGCGGACTAGCGGGGGCCCCGGGGAGACCCAGTACTTC. It yields the protein CASSLRTSGGPGETQYF.

The V and J genes are TRBV5-1 and TRBJ1-1, with TRBD1 matching over 8 bases. Per germline, CDR1 SGHRS and CDR2 YFSETQ. V lost 2 bases, J lost 4 bases, and 10 bases stayed unmatched. The CDR3 runs to 16 residues. The CDR3 spells CASSLAGGQGGTEAFF. CDR3 coding DNA: TGCGCCAGCAGCTTAGCGGGAGGACAGGGAGGCACTGAAGCTTTCTTT.

In DNA form, the CDR3 reads TGTGCCAGCAGTTTGGGAGTTCGGACCCAGTACTTC. Residues: CASSLGVRTQYF. The V gene is TRBV12-3 or TRBV12-4, the J gene TRBJ2-5; tentatively, D is TRBD2 (5 bases). CDR3 size: 12 residues. V was pared by 3 bases and J by 7 bases, with 9 bases between.

The genes are TRBV6-5 and TRBJ1-6; 11 bases align to TRBD1. This CDR3 comprises 18 residues. Germline loops: CDR1 MNHEY, CDR2 SVGAGI. After removal of 4 bases from V and 0 bases from J, the junction contained 5 bases not matched to a gene. Here the CDR3 DNA reads TGTGCCAGCAGTTCCCGCGGGACAGGGGGCTCCTATAATTCACCCCTCCACTTT. Translated: CASSSRGTGGSYNSPLHF.

This clonotype was detected once. The rearrangement links TRBV19 to TRBJ1-2; D gene uncertain. Looked up from germline, CDR1 is LNHDA and CDR2 is SQIVND (reference sequence). The CDR3 runs 13 residues. Trimming shortened V by 0 bases and J by 1 base, and 3 bases separated the two germline ends. CDR3 in amino acids: CASSIDRNYGYTF. CDR3 DNA sequence: TGTGCCAGTAGTATAGATCGTAACTATGGCTACACCTTC.

The chain recombines TRBV7-6 with TRBJ2-7, with 7 bases identical to TRBD2. CDR3 size: 14 residues. Per the germline V gene, CDR1 is SGHVS and CDR2 is FNYEAQ. V was pared by 5 bases and J by 6 bases, with 10 bases of the junction left unmatched. CDR3 nucleotides: TGTGCCAGCAGCCCGGGGGGAGGGCCCGGCGAGCAGTACTTC. Translated, it gives CASSPGGGPGEQYF.

A few counts support this clonotype. V and J are TRBV7-2 and TRBJ2-2; D possibly corresponds to TRBD1 (5 bases). Deletions cut 1 base from V and 6 bases from J, with 15 bases between. Germline V CDR1 and CDR2: SGHTA, FQGNSA. The CDR3 covers 16 residues. The CDR3 is CASSLVGKGLAGELFF. CDR3 sequence (DNA): TGTGCCAGCAGCTTAGTGGGGAAGGGGTTGGCCGGGGAGCTGTTTTTT.

The chain couples TRBV11-2 to TRBJ2-7; 9 bases are shared with TRBD1. J gave up 7 bases and V 7 bases, and 14 bases lay outside the gene matches. CDR1 and CDR2 (germline): SGHAT, FQNNGV. The CDR3 extends over 15 amino acids. The CDR3 DNA reads as TGTGCCAGCACCCTTACGGGGACAGGGCTAGGGGAGCAGTACTTC. The encoded protein is CASTLTGTGLGEQYF.

The chain has TRBV7-2 and TRBJ2-7, with D maybe TRBD2 (5 bases). The CDR3 runs to 16 residues. Trimming removed 1 base at V and 4 bases at J, with 17 bases between. Germline CDR1 is SGHTA and CDR2 is FQGNSA. The CDR3 nucleotides are TGTGCCAGCAGCTTAGACGGGAATAGGCTTCTATACGAGCAGTACTTC. It encodes CASSLDGNRLLYEQYF.